This T cell receptor (beta chain) was identified in a study of response to subunit inactivated influenza vaccine. This clonotype was counted only a few times. A single record per CDR3 protein comes from TCRdb applying MiXCR to the RT-PCR reads. The sample has hundreds of thousands of distinct CDR3 sequences, around 16% seen once; the top ten hold roughly 10%. Here the sequenced sample was PBMCs from blood, taken about 12 days after vaccination. This TCR came from a man over 45 who received an inactivated influenza vaccine.

The CDR3 region has the DNA TGTGCCAGCATATCGGCGGACAGGGGAGGCTATGGCTACACCTTC. Its protein is CASISADRGGYGYTF. V gene TRBV6-2 or TRBV6-3 combines with J gene TRBJ1-2; 9 nucleotides line up with TRBD1. The germline gives CDR1 MNHEY, CDR2 SVGEGT. The CDR3 length is 15 residues. V shed 7 bases and J 4 bases; nucleotides not matched to a gene: 10.